Below, one TCR beta chain is given with its context. Antigen specificity is unknown. The data were taken from a study of neurological immune-mediated disorders. Study results and limitations: Healthy controls had more TCR clonal expansion than multiple sclerosis, which showed the least, whereas HTLV-1-associated myelopathy showed the most.

This CDR3 has 14 amino acids. Trimming cost V 2 bases and J 7 bases; bases outside gene matches: 4. The germline V gene encodes CDR1 KGHDR and CDR2 SFDVKD. The method for making cDNA was 5'RACE, and it used 10-nucleotide random UMIs. MiXCR was run by TCRdb on the 5' RACE reads, yielding one entry per CDR3 protein. Of around 26,000 distinct CDR3 sequences listed, more than 2.5% are singletons. Material for sequencing was PBMCs. The rearrangement uses TRBV24-1 and TRBJ2-1; 7 bases agree with TRBD1. The clonotype originates from a woman aged 25 to 39 with multiple sclerosis. CDR3 in amino acids: CATSDWGTENEQFF. CDR3 nucleotides: TGTGCCACCAGTGATTGGGGGACAGAAAATGAGCAGTTCTTC.